The 4 T cell receptor beta chains in this list originate from one sample, sequenced in a study of memory CD4+ T cells and cytomegalovirus serostatus. Libraries were prepared by immunoSEQ multiplex PCR; TCRdb keeps only in-frame clonotypes and omits some of them. Counted here are approximately 44,000 clones, approximately 82% occurring once; the ten biggest clones make up 1.5% to 2%. The sort gate was single viable CD3+CD4+CD8-CD45RO+ cells for memory CD4+ T cells. The sequenced material came from memory CD4+ T cells from blood. The receptors originated from an adult in good health and CMV-seronegative.

This chain connects TRBV5-6 to TRBJ2-3; 10 bases agree with TRBD2. The germline V gene has CDR1 SGHDT and CDR2 YYEEEE. The CDR3 covers 16 residues. V shed 2 bases and J 6 bases; nucleotides not matched to a gene: 9. The CDR3 DNA is TGTGCCAGCAGCTTTCTCAGCGGGGGGGCAAGGGATACGCAGTATTTT. It specifies CASSFLSGGARDTQYF.

The J gene is TRBJ2-3, the V gene TRBV5-1, with TRBD1 matching over 10 bases. The V segment lost 4 bases and the J segment 4 bases; nucleotides outside the gene matches: 9. The germline V gene has CDR1 SGHRS and CDR2 YFSETQ. The CDR3 covers 16 residues. The DNA for the CDR3 is TGCGCCAGCAGCCGACCTGGACAGGGGGTGGCAGATACGCAGTATTTT. Protein sequence: CASSRPGQGVADTQYF.

The chain carries TRBV2 and TRBJ1-4; no clear D. V shed 0 bases and J shed 6 bases, with 17 bases lying between them. The germline V gene encodes CDR1 SNHLY and CDR2 FYNNEI. This CDR3 spans 17 amino acids. CDR3 sequence reads: CASSEAVVQSWDEKLFF. DNA for the CDR3: TGTGCCAGCAGTGAAGCTGTCGTTCAGTCATGGGATGAAAAACTGTTTTTT.

The rearrangement joins TRBV4-2 to TRBJ2-3; the D gene is possibly TRBD2 (6 bases). This CDR3 is 13 amino acids long. Per the germline V gene, CDR1 is LGHNA and CDR2 is YNFKEQ. V was clipped by 3 bases and J by 5 bases, with 9 bases between them. The CDR3 DNA follows: TGTGCCAGCAGCCAGGGGGGAGGAGATACGCAGTATTTT. Translated, it gives CASSQGGGDTQYF.